This T cell receptor beta chain was documented in a study of blood T cells in healthy people across ages. General study points: Diversity of TCR beta per million T cells declined in a roughly linear way with age.

Next came a second PCR, run for about 6 to 11 cycles, which used a sample-barcoded 5' primer along with a J-beta primer mix. With 12 random nucleotides, a template-switch adaptor tagged each individual cDNA molecule. Using its own MiXCR run on the 5' RACE reads, TCRdb lists one record per CDR3 protein. The sample gives 630,000 or so distinct CDR3 sequences, about 28% of which show up once; around a sixth is in the top ten. At least ten counts were recorded for this clonotype. The antigen remains unidentified. Germline loops: CDR1 DFQATT, CDR2 SNEGSKA (reference sequence). The CDR3 totals 14 residues. V dropped 6 bases and J dropped 2 bases, with 15 bases sitting between them.

J is TRBJ2-3 and V is TRBV20-1, with D possibly TRBD1 on 6 matching bases. The sample consisted of blood. The clonotype was recovered from a woman of 80 years or more in good health. CDR3 sequence: CSAVTGPLTDTQYF. CDR3 bases: TGCAGTGCGGTGACAGGTCCCCTCACAGATACGCAGTATTTT.